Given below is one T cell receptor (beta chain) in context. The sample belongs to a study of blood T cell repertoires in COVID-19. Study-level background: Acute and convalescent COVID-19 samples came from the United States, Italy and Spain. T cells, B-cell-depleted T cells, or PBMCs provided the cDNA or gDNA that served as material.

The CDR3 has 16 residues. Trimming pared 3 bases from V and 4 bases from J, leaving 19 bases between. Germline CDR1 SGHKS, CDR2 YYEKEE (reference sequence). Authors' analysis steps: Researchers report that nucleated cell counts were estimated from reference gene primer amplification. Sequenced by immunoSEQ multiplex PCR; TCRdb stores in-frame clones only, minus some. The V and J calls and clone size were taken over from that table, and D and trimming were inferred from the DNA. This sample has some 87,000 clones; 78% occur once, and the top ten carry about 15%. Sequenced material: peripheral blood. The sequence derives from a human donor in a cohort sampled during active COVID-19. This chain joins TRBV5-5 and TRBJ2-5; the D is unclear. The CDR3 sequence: CASSSPWSDKLETQYF. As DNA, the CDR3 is TGTGCCAGCAGCTCCCCCTGGAGCGATAAACTAGAGACCCAGTACTTC.